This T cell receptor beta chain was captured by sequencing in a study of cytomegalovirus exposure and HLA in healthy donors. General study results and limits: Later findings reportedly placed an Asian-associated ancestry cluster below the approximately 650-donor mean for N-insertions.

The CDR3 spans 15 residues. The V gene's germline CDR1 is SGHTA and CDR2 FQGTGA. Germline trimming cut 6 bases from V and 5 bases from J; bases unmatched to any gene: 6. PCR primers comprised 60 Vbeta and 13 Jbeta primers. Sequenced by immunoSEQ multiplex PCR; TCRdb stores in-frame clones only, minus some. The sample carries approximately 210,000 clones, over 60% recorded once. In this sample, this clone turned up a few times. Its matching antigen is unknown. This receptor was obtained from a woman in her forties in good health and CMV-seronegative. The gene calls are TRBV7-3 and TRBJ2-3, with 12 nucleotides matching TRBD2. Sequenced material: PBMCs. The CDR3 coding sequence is TGTGCCAGCAGTCTAGCGGGAGGGCTGGTAGATACGCAGTATTTT. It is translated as CASSLAGGLVDTQYF.